Following are 24 T cell receptor beta chains from one sample sequenced in a study of blood T cell repertoires in COVID-19. Here immunoSEQ multiplex PCR was the method, and the copy in TCRdb shows in-frame clones only, minus some. Of roughly 220,000 clones in the sample, 80% to 85% were seen once. Material for sequencing was peripheral blood. Receptors originate from a woman in her 30s who had recovered from COVID-19.

The DNA for the CDR3 is TGTGCCAGCAGCCCCAGGCTAGCGGGAGCAGAGACCCAGTACTTC. It specifies CASSPRLAGAETQYF. V and J are TRBV28 and TRBJ2-5; 10 positions match TRBD2. The CDR3 is 15 amino acids. Trimming cost V 6 bases and J 4 bases; bases outside gene matches: 8. Germline V gene lookup returns CDR1 MDHEN and CDR2 SYDVKM.

CDR3 coding DNA: TGTGCCAGCAGCGTATCGGGGACAGGGGCCTACGAGCAGTACTTC. Protein sequence: CASSVSGTGAYEQYF. This chain uses TRBV9 with TRBJ2-7; TRBD1 matches 10 bases. V lost 1 base to trimming and J lost 2 bases; unmatched junction nucleotides: 3. From germline, CDR1 is SGDLS and CDR2 YYNGEE. The length of the CDR3 is 15 residues.

The chain joins TRBV10-1 to TRBJ1-1; possibly TRBD1 for D (6 bases). Looked up from germline, CDR1 is WNHNN and CDR2 is SYGVQD (reference sequence). V was shortened by 8 bases and J by 3 bases, with 13 bases between the two germline ends. The CDR3 is 13 amino acids. The CDR3: CASRGQRDTEAFF. The CDR3 nucleotides are TGCGCCAGCCGCGGACAGAGGGACACTGAAGCTTTCTTT.

The J gene is TRBJ1-2, the V gene TRBV25-1; tentative D call: TRBD1 (6 bases). CDR3 size: 15 residues. The V end lost 1 base, the J end lost 2 bases, and 11 bases lay between the germline ends. Germline CDR1 and CDR2: MGHDK and SYGVNS. CDR3 sequence: CASSELGTTNYGYTF. In nucleotides, the CDR3 is TGTGCCAGCAGTGAATTAGGGACAACGAACTATGGCTACACCTTC.

In this sample, this clone turned up a few times. This rearrangement joins TRBV28 to TRBJ2-7; 13 bases map to TRBD2. The CDR3 loop spans 14 amino acids. The junction had 11 bases not matched to a gene; V was cut back by 6 bases and J by 12 bases. Germline CDR1 and CDR2: MDHEN and SYDVKM. The CDR3 protein is CASSPPGLAGQSYF. The CDR3 region has the DNA TGTGCCAGCAGCCCCCCGGGACTAGCGGGACAATCGTACTTC.

The chain has TRBV30 and TRBJ2-7, with 10 bases aligning to TRBD2. Trimming removed 0 bases from V and 4 bases from J; junction bases left unmatched: 6. Per germline, CDR1 GTSNPN and CDR2 SVGIG (reference sequence). The length of the CDR3 is 15 residues. The CDR3: CAWSVGLAGEYEQYF. The CDR3 DNA sequence: TGTGCCTGGAGTGTGGGCCTAGCGGGAGAATACGAGCAGTACTTC.

The V gene is TRBV5-1, the J gene TRBJ2-6; the D gene is possibly TRBD2 (5 bases). The V and J ends lost 0 bases and 2 bases respectively, with 18 bases between them. Germline V gene data show CDR1 as SGHRS and CDR2 as YFSETQ. CDR3 size: 19 residues. CDR3 amino acids: CASSLALGGGVAGANVLTF. CDR3 in DNA: TGCGCCAGCAGCTTGGCCCTCGGCGGAGGAGTTGCTGGGGCCAACGTCCTGACTTTC.

V is TRBV5-6 and J is TRBJ1-3, with D unclear. The CDR3 sequence is 15 residues long. Germline V gene sequence: CDR1 SGHDT, CDR2 YYEEEE. Trimming took 2 bases from V and 8 from J, leaving 17 bases between them. The CDR3 loop reads CASSFPIGGVHTIYF. The DNA of the CDR3 is TGTGCCAGCAGCTTCCCAATCGGCGGGGTACACACCATATATTTT.

This clone came up once. CDR3 nucleotide sequence: TGTGCCAGCAGCGATCCGGGACTAGTCAATGAGCAGTTCTTC. Amino acids: CASSDPGLVNEQFF. This rearrangement joins TRBV7-9 to TRBJ2-1; 8 bases map to TRBD2. The germline V gene encodes CDR1 SEHNR and CDR2 FQNEAQ (reference sequence). J gave up 6 bases and V 5 bases, and 6 bases lay outside the gene matches. The CDR3 is 14 residues long. Together with reference TRBV7-9 and TRBJ2-1, the CDR3 gives the full variable domain: DTGVSQNPRHKITKRGQNVTFRCDPISEHNRLYWYRQTLGQGPEFLTYFQNEAQLEKSRLLSDRFSAERPKGSFSTLEIQRTEQGDSAMYLCASSDPGLVNEQFFGPGTRLTVL.

For this clone: The same CDR3 also results from other DNA sequences found in this sample. The rearrangement joins TRBV6-5 to TRBJ1-6; 7 nucleotides agree with TRBD1. This CDR3 spans 13 amino acids. Germline loops: CDR1 MNHEY, CDR2 SVGAGI. V gave up 7 bases and J gave up 5 bases; unmatched junction bases: 2. The CDR3, as DNA: TGTGCCAGCACTGGGACAGATAATTCACCCCTCCACTTT. Protein sequence: CASTGTDNSPLHF.

The CDR3 reads CASSPPNRGAYEQYF. The DNA of the CDR3 is TGTGCCAGCTCACCGCCAAACAGGGGGGCCTACGAGCAGTACTTC. V and J are TRBV18 and TRBJ2-7; TRBD1 matches 8 bases. The germline V gene encodes CDR1 KGHSH and CDR2 LQKENI. This CDR3 region has 15 residues. The trim removed 3 bases at V and 2 bases at J, leaving 6 bases unmatched.

The chain recombines TRBV19 with TRBJ2-5; the match to TRBD1 covers 10 bases. Per the germline V gene, CDR1 is LNHDA and CDR2 is SQIVND (reference sequence). Unmatched junction bases numbered 11, after V lost 4 bases and J lost 0 bases. The CDR3 is 18 amino acids. The DNA of the CDR3 is TGTGCCAGTAGTAATCACCTCCCGGGACAGGGGTACCAAGAGACCCAGTACTTC. Protein product: CASSNHLPGQGYQETQYF.

This clone was recorded many times. The chain recombines TRBV4-2 with TRBJ1-5; D might be TRBD1 (6 bases). Germline CDR1 and CDR2: LGHNA and YNFKEQ. Trimming removed 4 bases from V and 0 bases from J, with 16 bases in between. The CDR3 loop spans 17 amino acids. CDR3 coding DNA: TGTGCCAGCAGCCCTACCTCGGACAGTTATAGCAATCAGCCCCAGCATTTT. Amino acid sequence: CASSPTSDSYSNQPQHF.

This rearrangement joins TRBV27 to TRBJ1-2, with 10 bases fitting TRBD1. Germline CDR1 is MNHEY and CDR2 is SMNVEV (reference sequence). V shed 6 bases and J 8 bases; nucleotides not matched to a gene: 9. The CDR3 covers 14 residues. CDR3 loop: CASRPGQGIRGYTF. The DNA of the CDR3 is TGTGCCAGCAGGCCGGGACAGGGGATTCGCGGCTACACCTTC.

The CDR3 spells CASSQTGALSQTQYF. The CDR3 region has the DNA TGCGCCAGCAGCCAGACAGGGGCCCTCAGCCAGACCCAGTACTTC. The V and J genes are TRBV5-1 and TRBJ2-5, with 8 positions matching TRBD1. CDR3 length: 15 residues. Germline CDR1 is SGHRS and CDR2 is YFSETQ. The junction had 11 bases not matched to a gene; V was cut back by 4 bases and J by 6 bases. Supplemented by reference TRBV5-1 and TRBJ2-5, the full variable domain reads KAGVTQTPRYLIKTRGQQVTLSCSPISGHRSVSWYQQTPGQGLQFLFEYFSETQRNKGNFPGRFSGRQFSNSRSEMNVSTLELGDSALYLCASSQTGALSQTQYFGPGTRLLVL.

V gene TRBV7-9 combines with J gene TRBJ2-2, with TRBD1 identical over 8 bases. Germline CDR1 and CDR2: SEHNR and FQNEAQ (reference sequence). This CDR3 region has 16 residues. The V and J ends lost 7 bases and 1 base, in that order; junction bases with no gene match: 8. The CDR3 loop reads CASNYPDRVNTGELFF. CDR3 nucleotide sequence: TGTGCCAGCAATTACCCGGACAGGGTGAACACCGGGGAGCTGTTTTTT.

This clone was counted between two and nine times. The CDR3 coding sequence is TGTGCCAGTAGTATGGGACAGGGCGTCTACGAGCAGTACTTC. This translates into CASSMGQGVYEQYF. The chain uses TRBV19 and TRBJ2-7, with 9 bases fitting TRBD1. J gave up 3 bases and V 3 bases, and 3 bases lay outside the gene matches. There are 14 residues in the CDR3. Per germline, CDR1 LNHDA and CDR2 SQIVND (reference sequence).

V and J are TRBV10-3 and TRBJ2-7; 9 bases align to TRBD1. This CDR3 region has 16 residues. J gave up 0 bases and V 2 bases, and 5 bases lay outside the gene matches. The germline V gene encodes CDR1 ENHRY and CDR2 SYGVKD. The CDR3 spells CAISETGQGVSYEQYF. In DNA form, the CDR3 reads TGTGCCATCAGTGAGACGGGACAGGGAGTCTCCTACGAGCAGTACTTC.

This clone has only one observation. V gene TRBV2 combines with J gene TRBJ2-1; 10 nucleotides agree with TRBD2. The CDR3 loop spans 20 amino acids. The trim removed 3 bases at V and 7 bases at J, leaving 21 bases unmatched. CDR1 SNHLY and CDR2 FYNNEI come from the germline V gene. CDR3 sequence reads: CASSEPRRLAGVNLGNEQFF. Written as DNA, the CDR3 is TGTGCCAGCAGTGAGCCCCGTCGGCTAGCGGGAGTCAATTTGGGTAATGAGCAGTTCTTC.

This clone qualifies as medium-sized. The rearrangement links TRBV27 to TRBJ2-7, with TRBD2 as a possible D gene (7 bases). V was pared by 5 bases and J by 8 bases, with 19 bases between. This CDR3 is 14 amino acids long. Germline V gene lookup returns CDR1 MNHEY and CDR2 SMNVEV (reference sequence). This CDR3 reads CASSPLGGGGKQYF. CDR3 sequence (DNA): TGTGCCAGCAGTCCCCTGGGGGGGGGCGGGAAGCAGTACTTC.

The chain has TRBV7-8 and TRBJ2-2; D might be TRBD1 (5 bases). The CDR3 consists of 15 residues. V was clipped by 1 base and J by 1 base, with 7 bases between them. The germline V gene has CDR1 SGHVS and CDR2 FQNEAQ. The CDR3 spells CASSLEGMNTGELFF. In nucleotides, the CDR3 is TGTGCCAGCAGCTTAGAGGGGATGAACACCGGGGAGCTGTTTTTT.

The chain employs TRBV7-3 and TRBJ2-5; the match to TRBD1 covers 12 bases. V was clipped by 4 bases and J by 5 bases; unmatched bases: 5. CDR3 size: 15 residues. Germline CDR1 and CDR2: SGHTA and FQGTGA. In nucleotides, the CDR3 is TGTGCCAGCAGCTCCGGGACAGGGGGCGATGAGACCCAGTACTTC. Amino acids: CASSSGTGGDETQYF.

This chain uses TRBV19 with TRBJ2-3, with a weak D call TRBD2 (5 bases). CDR3 size: 15 residues. From germline, CDR1 is LNHDA and CDR2 SQIVND (reference sequence). Trimming removed 5 bases at V and 1 base at J, with 13 bases between. CDR3 coding DNA: TGTGCCAGTAGTCTTGGAGGTAGGGGCACAGATACGCAGTATTTT. As protein: CASSLGGRGTDTQYF.

J is TRBJ1-2 and V is TRBV2; D ambiguous. The length of the CDR3 is 12 residues. Trimming shortened V by 3 bases and J by 6 bases, and 8 bases separated the two germline ends. Germline CDR1 reads SNHLY; CDR2 reads FYNNEI. CDR3 coding DNA: TGTGCCAGCAGTGACTCTCAGGATGGCTACACCTTC. Translating it yields CASSDSQDGYTF.